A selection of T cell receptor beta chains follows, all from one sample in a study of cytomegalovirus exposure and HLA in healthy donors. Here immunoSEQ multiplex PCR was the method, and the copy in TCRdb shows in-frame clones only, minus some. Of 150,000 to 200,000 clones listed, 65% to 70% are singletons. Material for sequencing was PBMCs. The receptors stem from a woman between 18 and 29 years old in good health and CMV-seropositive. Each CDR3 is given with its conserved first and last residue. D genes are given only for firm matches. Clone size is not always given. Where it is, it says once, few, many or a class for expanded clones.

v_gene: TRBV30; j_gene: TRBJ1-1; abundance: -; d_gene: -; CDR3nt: TGTGCCTGGAGAGCAGGGGTTGGCACTGAAGCTTTCTTT; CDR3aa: CAWRAGVGTEAFF
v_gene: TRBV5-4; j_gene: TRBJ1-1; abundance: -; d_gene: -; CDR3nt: TGTGCCAGCAGCTTTGTTCTCTGGGCAGAAGCTTTCTTT; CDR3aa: CASSFVLWAEAFF
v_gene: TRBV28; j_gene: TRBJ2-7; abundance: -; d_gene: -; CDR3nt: TGTGCCAGCAGTTACAGGGGGGGCGACGAGCAGTACTTC; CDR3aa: CASSYRGGDEQYF
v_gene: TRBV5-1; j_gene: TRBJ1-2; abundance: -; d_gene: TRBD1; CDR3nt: TGCGCCAGCAGCTTGGGAGGGACAGGGATCGGCTACACCTTC; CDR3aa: CASSLGGTGIGYTF
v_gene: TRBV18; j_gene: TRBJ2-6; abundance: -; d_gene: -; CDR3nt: TGTGCCAGCTCACCAGGGGGGTTAAGCTCTGGGGCCAACGTCCTGACTTTC; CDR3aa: CASSPGGLSSGANVLTF
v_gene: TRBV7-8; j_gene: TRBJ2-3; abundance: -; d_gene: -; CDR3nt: TGTGCCAGCAGCCCGATCGTCGGGACAGATACGCAGTATTTT; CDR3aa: CASSPIVGTDTQYF
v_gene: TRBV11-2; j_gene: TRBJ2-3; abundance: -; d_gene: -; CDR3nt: TGTGCCAGCAGCTTAGGGTTAACTAGCACAGATACGCAGTATTTT; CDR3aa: CASSLGLTSTDTQYF
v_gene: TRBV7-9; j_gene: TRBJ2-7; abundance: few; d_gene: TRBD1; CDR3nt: TGTGCCAGCAGCCCCGGGACAGGCACCCGCGAGCAGTACTTC; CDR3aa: CASSPGTGTREQYF
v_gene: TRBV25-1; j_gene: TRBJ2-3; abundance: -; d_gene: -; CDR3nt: TGTGCCAGCAGTCTCGCGGGGGATACGCAGTATTTT; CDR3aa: CASSLAGDTQYF
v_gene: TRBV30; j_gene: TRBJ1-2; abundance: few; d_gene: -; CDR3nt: TGTGCCTGGACGACAGGACCTAACTATGGCTACACCTTC; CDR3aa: CAWTTGPNYGYTF
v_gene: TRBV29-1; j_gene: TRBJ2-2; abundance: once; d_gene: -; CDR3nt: TGCAGCGGAGAAGTGAACACCGGGGAGCTGTTTTTT; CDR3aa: CSGEVNTGELFF
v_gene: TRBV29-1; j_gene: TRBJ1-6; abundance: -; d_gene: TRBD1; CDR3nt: TGCAGCGTCCGGGACAGGGGGCTTAGTTCACCCCTCCACTTT; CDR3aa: CSVRDRGLSSPLHF
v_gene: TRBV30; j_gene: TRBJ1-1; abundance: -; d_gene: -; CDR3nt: TGTGCCTGGAAGTACAGGGTGAACACTGAAGCTTTCTTT; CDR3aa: CAWKYRVNTEAFF
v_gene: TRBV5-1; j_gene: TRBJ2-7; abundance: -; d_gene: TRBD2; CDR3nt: TGCGCCAGCAGCGTGTGGGTTGGGGGGGACGGCGAGCAGTACTTC; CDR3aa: CASSVWVGGDGEQYF
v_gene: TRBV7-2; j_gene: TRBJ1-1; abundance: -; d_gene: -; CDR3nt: TGTGCCAGCAGCTCCAGGGAGGCGAACACTGAAGCTTTCTTT; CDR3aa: CASSSREANTEAFF
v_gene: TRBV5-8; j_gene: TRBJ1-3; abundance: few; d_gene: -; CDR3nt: TGTGCCAGCAGCTTGTATCGCGTAATCTCTGGAAACACCATATATTTT; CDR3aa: CASSLYRVISGNTIYF
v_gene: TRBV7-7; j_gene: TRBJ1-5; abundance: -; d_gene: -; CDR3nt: TGTGCTAGCACCAGAGGTGGACCTAGCAGTCAGCCCCAGCATTTT; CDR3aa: CASTRGGPSSQPQHF
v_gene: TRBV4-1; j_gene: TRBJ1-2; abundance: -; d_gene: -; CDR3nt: TGCGCCAGCACTACGGTCGCGCCCCTTAACTATGGCTACACCTTC; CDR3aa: CASTTVAPLNYGYTF
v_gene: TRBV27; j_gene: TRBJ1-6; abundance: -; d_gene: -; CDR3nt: TGTGCCAGCAGTTTAAAACCGGCGGGTTCACCCCTCCACTTT; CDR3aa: CASSLKPAGSPLHF
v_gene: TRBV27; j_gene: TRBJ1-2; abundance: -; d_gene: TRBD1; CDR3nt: TGTGCCAGCAGTTCTCAACTAGACAGGGGCGGCTACACCTTC; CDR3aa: CASSSQLDRGGYTF
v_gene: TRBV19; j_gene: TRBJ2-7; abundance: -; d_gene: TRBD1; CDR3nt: TGTGCCAGTAGCACGGACAGGCTCAGCTCCTACGAGCAGTACTTC; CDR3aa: CASSTDRLSSYEQYF